This is a list of T cell receptor beta chains from one sample in a study of blood T cell repertoires in COVID-19. Profiling relied on immunoSEQ multiplex PCR, and the TCRdb table lists in-frame clones only, not all of them. This table holds about 57,000 clones, around 80% found once. Sequenced: peripheral blood. These receptors were obtained from a woman of 80 years or more with acute or convalescent COVID-19. The CDR3 runs from the conserved cysteine through the conserved F or W. Each record gives: clone size, J gene, V gene, D gene, CDR3 DNA, CDR3 protein. A D gene is named only where the DNA matches it firmly. Some rows mark clone size as missing; the rest say once, few, many or name a class of expanded clone.

clone size: -; J gene: TRBJ1-2; V gene: TRBV12-3/TRBV12-4; D gene: -; CDR3 DNA: TGTGCCAGCAGTTTTGACAGGAACTATGGCTACACCTTC; CDR3 protein: CASSFDRNYGYTF
clone size: -; J gene: TRBJ1-1; V gene: TRBV19; D gene: TRBD1; CDR3 DNA: TGTGCCAGTAATACAGGGGGTTGGAGGAACACTGAAGCTTTCTTT; CDR3 protein: CASNTGGWRNTEAFF
clone size: -; J gene: TRBJ2-3; V gene: TRBV28; D gene: TRBD2; CDR3 DNA: TGTGCCAGCAGTGAAACTAGCGGGGGGCGCTCCTCTAGCACAGATACGCAGTATTTT; CDR3 protein: CASSETSGGRSSSTDTQYF
clone size: -; J gene: TRBJ2-5; V gene: TRBV2; D gene: TRBD2; CDR3 DNA: TGTGCCAGCAGTGACGTACTAGCGGGTGAGACCCAGTACTTC; CDR3 protein: CASSDVLAGETQYF
clone size: -; J gene: TRBJ2-4; V gene: TRBV9; D gene: -; CDR3 DNA: TGTGCCAGCAGCGACACGGGACACCCGGGTCAAACCATTCAGTACTTC; CDR3 protein: CASSDTGHPGQTIQYF
clone size: -; J gene: TRBJ2-7; V gene: TRBV6-1; D gene: TRBD1; CDR3 DNA: TGTGCCAGCAGTGAACCAGGGACAGGGGGCTACGAGCAGTACTTC; CDR3 protein: CASSEPGTGGYEQYF
clone size: -; J gene: TRBJ2-5; V gene: TRBV19; D gene: TRBD2; CDR3 DNA: TGTGCCAGTAGGGGACTAGCGGGCCTCCAAGAGACCCAGTACTTC; CDR3 protein: CASRGLAGLQETQYF
clone size: once; J gene: TRBJ2-3; V gene: TRBV11-2; D gene: TRBD2; CDR3 DNA: TGTGCCAGCAGCTTAGGCGCTAGCGGCAACACAGATACGCAGTATTTT; CDR3 protein: CASSLGASGNTDTQYF
clone size: -; J gene: TRBJ1-1; V gene: TRBV2; D gene: -; CDR3 DNA: TGTGCCAGCAGTGAACGGGGTAGGACTGAAGCTTTCTTT; CDR3 protein: CASSERGRTEAFF
clone size: few; J gene: TRBJ2-5; V gene: TRBV4-1; D gene: -; CDR3 DNA: TGCGCCAGCAGCCAAGATGGGGCAGGGCTCAAGGAGACCCAGTACTTC; CDR3 protein: CASSQDGAGLKETQYF
clone size: -; J gene: TRBJ1-1; V gene: TRBV19; D gene: TRBD1; CDR3 DNA: TGTGCCAGTACTAATAGGGACAGGATGAACACTGAAGCTTTCTTT; CDR3 protein: CASTNRDRMNTEAFF
clone size: -; J gene: TRBJ2-3; V gene: TRBV19; D gene: TRBD1; CDR3 DNA: TGTGCCAGTCAGAGGACAGGGATCAGCACAGATACGCAGTATTTT; CDR3 protein: CASQRTGISTDTQYF
clone size: -; J gene: TRBJ2-7; V gene: TRBV28; D gene: -; CDR3 DNA: TGTGCCAGCAGTTTAGCGACAACCTCCTACGAGCAGTACTTC; CDR3 protein: CASSLATTSYEQYF
clone size: few; J gene: TRBJ1-1; V gene: TRBV5-5; D gene: -; CDR3 DNA: TGTGCCAGCAGCAGGGACTGGCTGAACACTGAAGCTTTCTTT; CDR3 protein: CASSRDWLNTEAFF
clone size: -; J gene: TRBJ2-3; V gene: TRBV10-3; D gene: TRBD1; CDR3 DNA: TGTGCCATCAGTGAGTCGGTGGGACAGGGGGCGAGAGATACGCAGTATTTT; CDR3 protein: CAISESVGQGARDTQYF
clone size: -; J gene: TRBJ2-5; V gene: TRBV11-1; D gene: TRBD1; CDR3 DNA: TGTGCCAGCAGCCAACGCCGACAGGGTGAGACCCAGTACTTC; CDR3 protein: CASSQRRQGETQYF
clone size: -; J gene: TRBJ2-2; V gene: TRBV18; D gene: TRBD1; CDR3 DNA: TGTGCCAGCTCACCACGACAGGGGGCTACCGGGGAGCTGTTTTTT; CDR3 protein: CASSPRQGATGELFF
clone size: -; J gene: TRBJ2-7; V gene: TRBV6-4; D gene: -; CDR3 DNA: TGTGCCAGCAGTGGTTTTGGTTTTCTTAGCGGACACTCCTACGAGCAGTACTTC; CDR3 protein: CASSGFGFLSGHSYEQYF
clone size: -; J gene: TRBJ1-1; V gene: TRBV7-8; D gene: -; CDR3 DNA: TGTGCCAGCAGCACGCCGACCGGGATAATGAACACTGAAGCTTTCTTT; CDR3 protein: CASSTPTGIMNTEAFF
clone size: -; J gene: TRBJ2-1; V gene: TRBV6-1; D gene: -; CDR3 DNA: TGTGCCAGCAGTGAAATCAGGGCCAGCTCCTACAATGAGCAGTTCTTC; CDR3 protein: CASSEIRASSYNEQFF
clone size: few; J gene: TRBJ1-5; V gene: TRBV12-1; D gene: -; CDR3 DNA: TGTGCCAGCAAGAATATCCGGGACAGGGTGGGTAGCAATCAGCCCCAGCATTTT; CDR3 protein: CASKNIRDRVGSNQPQHF
clone size: -; J gene: TRBJ1-1; V gene: TRBV7-9; D gene: TRBD1; CDR3 DNA: TGTGCCAGCAGCTCCTACAGGGGGACATACATGAACACTGAAGCTTTCTTT; CDR3 protein: CASSSYRGTYMNTEAFF
clone size: -; J gene: TRBJ2-7; V gene: TRBV4-1; D gene: -; CDR3 DNA: TGCGCCAGCAGCCAAGTGCGGGTCGGCGAGCAGTACTTC; CDR3 protein: CASSQVRVGEQYF
clone size: -; J gene: TRBJ2-7; V gene: TRBV5-1; D gene: -; CDR3 DNA: TGCGCCAGCAGCCCCGGAGACCCCAACCTCTCCTACGAGCAGTACTTC; CDR3 protein: CASSPGDPNLSYEQYF
clone size: -; J gene: TRBJ2-2; V gene: TRBV19; D gene: TRBD2; CDR3 DNA: TGTGCCAAAGGGACTAGCGGGTTCGGGACCGGGGAGCTGTTTTTT; CDR3 protein: CAKGTSGFGTGELFF
clone size: -; J gene: TRBJ2-2; V gene: TRBV3-1/TRBV3-2; D gene: TRBD1; CDR3 DNA: TGTGCCAGCAGCCTCGGCAGGGGGCTTTACACCGGGGAGCTGTTTTTT; CDR3 protein: CASSLGRGLYTGELFF
clone size: -; J gene: TRBJ1-1; V gene: TRBV6-5; D gene: -; CDR3 DNA: TGTGCCAGCAGTTTCAGCGGAGGTACTGAAGCTTTCTTT; CDR3 protein: CASSFSGGTEAFF
clone size: once; J gene: TRBJ2-3; V gene: TRBV13; D gene: TRBD2; CDR3 DNA: TGTGCCAGCAGCGCGGCCGAGACTAGCGGCACAGATACGCAGTATTTT; CDR3 protein: CASSAAETSGTDTQYF
clone size: -; J gene: TRBJ2-3; V gene: TRBV12-3/TRBV12-4; D gene: TRBD2; CDR3 DNA: TGTGCCAGCAGTTTACTGGGGGAAGGGGAGGGTTTT; CDR3 protein: CASSLLGEGEGF
clone size: -; J gene: TRBJ1-2; V gene: TRBV6-5; D gene: TRBD1; CDR3 DNA: TGTGCCAGCAGTTTTACAGGGGACTATGGCTACACCTTC; CDR3 protein: CASSFTGDYGYTF
clone size: -; J gene: TRBJ2-1; V gene: TRBV30; D gene: -; CDR3 DNA: TGTGCCTGGAGTGGGGGGCGGCTAGGGCCCTACAATGAGCAGTTCTTC; CDR3 protein: CAWSGGRLGPYNEQFF
clone size: -; J gene: TRBJ2-1; V gene: TRBV7-9; D gene: -; CDR3 DNA: TGTGCCAGCAGCTCCCCCGAGGGGAGGTCTAGGGATGAGCAGTTCTTC; CDR3 protein: CASSSPEGRSRDEQFF
clone size: -; J gene: TRBJ2-3; V gene: TRBV12-1; D gene: -; CDR3 DNA: TGTGCCGCTTCCGAAGCCCGCACAGATACGCAGTATTTT; CDR3 protein: CAASEARTDTQYF
clone size: -; J gene: TRBJ1-6; V gene: TRBV27; D gene: TRBD1; CDR3 DNA: TGTGCCAGCAGTTTGGACAGGGGAGGGAATTCACCCCTCCACTTT; CDR3 protein: CASSLDRGGNSPLHF
clone size: -; J gene: TRBJ2-7; V gene: TRBV9; D gene: TRBD1; CDR3 DNA: TGTGCCAGCAGCGTCAACCCGGGACAGGGGTCCGAGCAGTACTTC; CDR3 protein: CASSVNPGQGSEQYF
clone size: few; J gene: TRBJ1-5; V gene: TRBV28; D gene: -; CDR3 DNA: TGTGCCAGCAGTTCGTATTACGGTCAGCCCCAGCATTTT; CDR3 protein: CASSSYYGQPQHF
clone size: -; J gene: TRBJ1-1; V gene: TRBV10-2; D gene: -; CDR3 DNA: TGCGCCAGTCGAGGACAGACGAACACTGAAGCTTTCTTT; CDR3 protein: CASRGQTNTEAFF
clone size: -; J gene: TRBJ1-1; V gene: TRBV10-3; D gene: -; CDR3 DNA: TGTGCCATCAGTGGCCAAACAGGGCTGAACACTGAAGCTTTCTTT; CDR3 protein: CAISGQTGLNTEAFF
clone size: -; J gene: TRBJ1-5; V gene: TRBV3-1/TRBV3-2; D gene: -; CDR3 DNA: TGTGCCAGCAGCCAACCACAGGAGGGGAGCAATCAGCCCCAGCATTTT; CDR3 protein: CASSQPQEGSNQPQHF
clone size: -; J gene: TRBJ2-2; V gene: TRBV12-3/TRBV12-4; D gene: -; CDR3 DNA: TGTGCCAGCAGTGACAGGAACACCGGGGAGCTGTTTTTT; CDR3 protein: CASSDRNTGELFF
clone size: -; J gene: TRBJ2-1; V gene: TRBV2; D gene: -; CDR3 DNA: TGTGCCAGCAGTGAGACGGGGGAGTACAATGAGCAGTTCTTC; CDR3 protein: CASSETGEYNEQFF
clone size: -; J gene: TRBJ2-3; V gene: TRBV7-2; D gene: -; CDR3 DNA: TGTGCCAGCACCGAGGATTCTTTTGGTACTATTCTGTATTTT; CDR3 protein: CASTEDSFGTILYF
clone size: -; J gene: TRBJ1-1; V gene: TRBV28; D gene: -; CDR3 DNA: TGTGCCAGCAGTTTATTCGGGAAGGGGAACACTGAAGCTTTCTTT; CDR3 protein: CASSLFGKGNTEAFF
clone size: few; J gene: TRBJ1-1; V gene: TRBV5-6; D gene: -; CDR3 DNA: TGTGCCAGCAGCAAGGACTGGGGCACTGAAGCTTTCTTT; CDR3 protein: CASSKDWGTEAFF
clone size: -; J gene: TRBJ2-3; V gene: TRBV7-9; D gene: -; CDR3 DNA: TGTGCCAGCAGCAGCTTCGGAGGGGCAGATACGCAGTATTTT; CDR3 protein: CASSSFGGADTQYF
clone size: -; J gene: TRBJ2-2; V gene: TRBV6-5; D gene: -; CDR3 DNA: TGTGCCAGCAGTTACGGGGGGGGGCCCGGGGAGCTGTTTTTT; CDR3 protein: CASSYGGGPGELFF
clone size: -; J gene: TRBJ2-3; V gene: TRBV7-2; D gene: TRBD2; CDR3 DNA: TGTGCCAGCGGACTAGCGGGGAGAACAGATACGCAGTATTTT; CDR3 protein: CASGLAGRTDTQYF
clone size: -; J gene: TRBJ2-3; V gene: TRBV15; D gene: TRBD2; CDR3 DNA: TGTGCCACCAGCAGAGATCGGGGGGCAGATACGCAGTATTTT; CDR3 protein: CATSRDRGADTQYF
clone size: -; J gene: TRBJ2-3; V gene: TRBV5-4; D gene: TRBD1; CDR3 DNA: TGTGCCAGCAGCACCGGGACAGGGAGGGATACGCAGTATTTT; CDR3 protein: CASSTGTGRDTQYF
clone size: -; J gene: TRBJ1-3; V gene: TRBV7-9; D gene: TRBD1; CDR3 DNA: TGTGCCAGCAGCTTAGGAGGTCCAGGGGGCATCTCTGGAAACACCATATATTTT; CDR3 protein: CASSLGGPGGISGNTIYF